This passage covers 32 T cell receptor beta chains from one sample sequenced in a study of CD8 T cells in ankylosing spondylitis. Using its own MiXCR run on the 5' RACE reads, TCRdb lists one record per CDR3 protein. This table has approximately 140,000 distinct CDR3 sequences, about 42% appearing once. Sample: synovial fluid, either unsorted or a sorted T cell fraction (not recorded which). The receptors were sampled from a male donor with ankylosing spondylitis.

This sequence joins TRBV28 and TRBJ1-2; D might be TRBD1 (6 bases). Deletions cut 5 bases from V and 3 bases from J, with 13 bases between. The CDR3 runs 14 residues. The germline CDR1 and CDR2 sequences are MDHEN and SYDVKM. For the CDR3, the DNA is TGTGCCAGCAGTCTCGAAACAGGGTACTATGGCTACACCTTC. This translates into CASSLETGYYGYTF.

This chain joins TRBV3-1 and TRBJ1-1, with D unclear. Deletions cut 2 bases from V and 6 bases from J, with 4 bases between. The CDR3 totals 11 residues. Germline V gene data show CDR1 as LGHDT and CDR2 as YNNKEL (reference sequence). CDR3 sequence: CASSQRAEAFF. CDR3 bases: TGTGCCAGCAGCCAAAGAGCTGAAGCTTTCTTT.

The chain carries TRBV2 and TRBJ2-3, with 9 bases that match TRBD2. Per germline, CDR1 SNHLY and CDR2 FYNNEI. The V and J ends lost 7 bases and 5 bases, in that order; junction bases with no gene match: 19. The length of the CDR3 is 18 residues. The CDR3: CASTNLKGSGSFEDTQYF. The DNA of the CDR3 is TGTGCCAGCACTAATCTAAAGGGTAGCGGGAGTTTCGAAGATACGCAGTATTTT.

The chain combines TRBV29-1 with TRBJ2-3, with 8 nucleotides matching TRBD1. The J segment lost 2 bases and the V segment lost 0 bases, leaving 10 bases of the junction unmatched. The CDR3 spans 17 residues. CDR1 is SQVTM, CDR2 ANQGSEA, per germline. In nucleotides, the CDR3 is TGCAGCGTTGAAGATCCGGAGACAGGGGTCGACACAGATACGCAGTATTTT. Its translation: CSVEDPETGVDTDTQYF.

This clonotype was detected once. The CDR3 region has the DNA TGTGCCAGCTCACCCAAACCAGGGAACGGGGAGCTGTTTTTT. Its protein is CASSPKPGNGELFF. The chain has TRBV18 and TRBJ2-2; TRBD1 is a possible D gene (5 bases). The ends were cut back, 3 bases at V and 7 bases at J, with 12 bases in the middle. The germline V gene has CDR1 KGHSH and CDR2 LQKENI. The length of the CDR3 is 14 residues.

The J gene is TRBJ2-1, the V gene TRBV10-3; 10 bases are shared with TRBD2. Per germline, CDR1 ENHRY and CDR2 SYGVKD. The CDR3 sequence is 17 residues long. The junction had 6 bases not matched to a gene; V was cut back by 4 bases and J by 0 bases. CDR3 nucleotide sequence: TGTGCCATCAGTGGTCGGAGGACTAGCGGCTCCTACAATGAGCAGTTCTTC. It translates to CAISGRRTSGSYNEQFF.

V is TRBV5-6 and J is TRBJ1-1; 7 nucleotides line up with TRBD1. This CDR3 has 15 amino acids. Germline V lookup: CDR1 SGHDT, CDR2 YYEEEE. With 3 bases clipped from V and 3 bases from J, the junction kept 8 bases outside the gene matches. The CDR3 sequence is CASSSAGTEYTEAFF. The DNA of the CDR3 is TGTGCCAGCAGCTCGGCCGGGACAGAGTACACTGAAGCTTTCTTT. Combining the CDR3 with reference TRBV5-6 and TRBJ1-1 gives the whole variable domain DAGVTQSPTHLIKTRGQQVTLRCSPKSGHDTVSWYQQALGQGPQFIFQYYEEEERQRGNFPDRFSGHQFPNYSSELNVNALLLGDSALYLCASSSAGTEYTEAFFGQGTRLTVV.

The chain employs TRBV20-1 and TRBJ2-3, with 8 bases aligning to TRBD2. The germline V gene has CDR1 DFQATT and CDR2 SNEGSKA (reference sequence). Trimming removed 6 bases from V and 0 bases from J; junction bases left unmatched: 2. The CDR3 is 13 residues long. The CDR3 bases are TGCAGTGCCCCTAGCGGGAGCACAGATACGCAGTATTTT. Translating gives CSAPSGSTDTQYF.

This clonotype occurred many times. The chain is built from TRBV5-1 and TRBJ2-1, with TRBD2 as a possible D gene (6 bases). Germline V gene data show CDR1 as SGHRS and CDR2 as YFSETQ. The CDR3 spans 18 residues. Trimming stripped 0 bases from V and 5 bases from J, with 21 bases between. The CDR3 DNA is TGCGCCAGCAGCTTGGCGACGCCGGGAGCTTTTATGGACAATGAGCAGTTCTTC. Translated: CASSLATPGAFMDNEQFF.

This clonotype showed up just a few times. The chain joins TRBV29-1 to TRBJ1-1, with TRBD1 matching over 8 bases. Germline loops: CDR1 SQVTM, CDR2 ANQGSEA. V shed 6 bases and J 5 bases; nucleotides not matched to a gene: 14. This CDR3 region has 15 residues. CDR3 residues: CSVDLTGVGLTEAFF. The CDR3 DNA reads TGCAGCGTAGACCTGACAGGGGTTGGACTGACTGAAGCTTTCTTT.

V gene TRBV11-3 combines with J gene TRBJ2-1, with D possibly TRBD2 on 7 matching bases. Per germline, CDR1 SGHNT and CDR2 YENEEA. Trimming pared 4 bases from V and 1 base from J, leaving 14 bases between. The CDR3 runs to 16 residues. CDR3 sequence reads: CASSSPGGLSYNEQFF. The CDR3 coding sequence is TGTGCCAGCAGCTCCCCGGGGGGCCTTTCCTACAATGAGCAGTTCTTC.

The gene calls are TRBV28 and TRBJ2-1, with D possibly TRBD1 on 5 matching bases. Germline V gene sequence: CDR1 MDHEN, CDR2 SYDVKM. Trimming cost V 3 bases and J 4 bases, with 25 bases left between them. The CDR3 sequence is 19 residues long. The CDR3 spells CASSFPQGFPQAPYNEQFF. The CDR3 region has the DNA TGTGCCAGCAGTTTTCCTCAGGGTTTTCCCCAAGCACCTTACAATGAGCAGTTCTTC.

V and J are TRBV29-1 and TRBJ2-7; D is possibly TRBD2 (6 bases). Trimming took 1 base from V and 0 from J, leaving 10 bases between them. The CDR3 extends over 14 amino acids. In germline, CDR1 is SQVTM, CDR2 ANQGSEA. The CDR3 DNA is TGCAGCGTTGAAGGCGGGGAGAGCTCCTACGAGCAGTACTTC. Translation gives CSVEGGESSYEQYF.

The genes are TRBV11-2 and TRBJ2-3, with a possible D match to TRBD1 (5 bases). From germline, CDR1 is SGHAT and CDR2 FQNNGV. V was shortened by 7 bases and J by 2 bases, with 10 bases between the two germline ends. CDR3 size: 13 residues. This chain's CDR3 is CASTAGLTDTQYF. CDR3 DNA: TGTGCCAGCACCGCAGGGCTCACAGATACGCAGTATTTT.

This chain joins TRBV28 and TRBJ2-3; 10 bases align to TRBD2. J lost 6 bases, V lost 5 bases, and 11 bases had no gene match. The CDR3 sequence is 16 residues long. Germline CDR1 reads MDHEN; CDR2 reads SYDVKM. The CDR3 is CASSRRLAGPEDTQYF. CDR3 DNA sequence: TGTGCCAGCAGTCGGCGACTAGCGGGCCCTGAGGATACGCAGTATTTT.

V gene TRBV5-4 combines with J gene TRBJ2-7, with 11 nucleotides matching TRBD1. Germline CDR1 and CDR2: SGHNT and YYREEE (reference sequence). Unmatched junction bases numbered 7, after V lost 2 bases and J lost 9 bases. The CDR3 totals 14 residues. CDR3 amino acids: CASSFPGTGGGQYF. The CDR3 region has the DNA TGTGCCAGCAGCTTCCCCGGGACAGGGGGGGGGCAGTACTTC.

The chain uses TRBV29-1 and TRBJ1-1; a possible D gene is TRBD1 (6 bases). V was pared by 3 bases and J by 4 bases, with 18 bases between. Germline CDR1 SQVTM, CDR2 ANQGSEA. This CDR3 is 15 amino acids long. Here the CDR3 reads CSVEANRDKGTEAFF. CDR3 DNA: TGCAGCGTTGAGGCCAACAGGGATAAAGGCACTGAAGCTTTCTTT.

The table lists this clonotype with a few counts. V usage is TRBV29-1 and J usage is TRBJ1-2; D not certain. Trimming pared 3 bases from V and 5 bases from J, leaving 16 bases between. Germline V gene sequence: CDR1 SQVTM, CDR2 ANQGSEA. This CDR3 is built from 14 residues. The CDR3 is CSVETTGRLYGYTF. CDR3 nucleotides: TGCAGCGTTGAGACCACCGGGCGATTATATGGCTACACCTTC.

CDR3 protein: CASSFSRRLNVYGYTF. CDR3 sequence (DNA): TGTGCCAGCAGTTTCTCCCGCCGGCTCAACGTTTATGGCTACACCTTC. The rearrangement uses TRBV28 and TRBJ1-2; D is uncertain. CDR3 length equals 16 residues. V lost 3 bases to trimming and J lost 5 bases, with 19 bases between them. CDR1 MDHEN and CDR2 SYDVKM come from the germline V gene.

This clonotype was counted between two and nine times. V gene TRBV20-1 combines with J gene TRBJ2-3; TRBD2 matches at 7 bases. Trimming removed 5 bases from V and 5 bases from J; junction bases left unmatched: 7. The germline CDR1 and CDR2 sequences are DFQATT and SNEGSKA (reference sequence). CDR3 size: 13 residues. The CDR3 loop reads CSAPSGEGDTQYF. CDR3 coding DNA: TGCAGTGCTCCAAGCGGGGAGGGAGATACGCAGTATTTT.

The CDR3 DNA reads TGCAGTGCCAGGGAGGTGGTTGAGCAGTTCTTC. It codes for CSAREVVEQFF. The rearrangement uses TRBV20-1 and TRBJ2-1, with a weak D call TRBD2 (6 bases). Trimming removed 6 bases from V and 9 bases from J, with 12 bases in between. This CDR3 comprises 11 residues. Germline CDR1 reads DFQATT; CDR2 reads SNEGSKA (reference sequence).

V and J are TRBV4-3 and TRBJ2-7; D unresolved. Trimming took off 0 bases at V and 3 bases at J, with 6 bases between the two ends. Germline CDR1 reads LGHNA; CDR2 reads YSLEER. The CDR3 sequence is 13 residues long. The DNA of the CDR3 is TGCGCCAGCAGCCAAGAATCCGGCTACGAGCAGTACTTC. Its protein product is CASSQESGYEQYF.

The rearrangement joins TRBV6-5 to TRBJ1-5; D is possibly TRBD1 (5 bases). V was cut by 4 bases and J by 11 bases, with 21 bases left in between. The germline V gene has CDR1 MNHEY and CDR2 SVGAGI. The CDR3 length is 15 residues. CDR3 amino acids: CASSSVRLGALTQHF. CDR3 sequence (DNA): TGTGCCAGCAGTTCCGTCCGGCTAGGGGCCCTGACCCAGCATTTT.

The V and J genes are TRBV7-2 and TRBJ2-7; maybe TRBD1 (6 bases). CDR3 length equals 14 residues. Trimming shortened V by 1 base and J by 5 bases, and 12 bases separated the two germline ends. Germline loops: CDR1 SGHTA, CDR2 FQGNSA. CDR3 amino acids: CASSLVQGRDEQYF. The CDR3 DNA sequence: TGTGCCAGCAGCTTAGTACAGGGTCGGGACGAGCAGTACTTC.

This chain connects TRBV6-1 to TRBJ2-5; 10 nucleotides align to TRBD2. The junction had 13 bases not matched to a gene; V was cut back by 9 bases and J by 3 bases. Germline V gene data show CDR1 as MNHNS and CDR2 as SASEGT. The CDR3 loop spans 16 amino acids. The CDR3 bases are TGTGCCAGTTCTAGCGGGAGTTCAGATGAGGAAGAGACCCAGTACTTC. It codes for CASSSGSSDEEETQYF.

This clonotype was found a few times. The genes are TRBV12-3 or TRBV12-4 and TRBJ2-7; D might be TRBD1 (5 bases). This CDR3 is 15 amino acids long. V gave up 3 bases and J gave up 4 bases, with 16 bases separating them. The CDR3 reads CASSFSPGLFYEQYF. CDR3 DNA sequence: TGTGCCAGCAGTTTTTCACCAGGGCTCTTTTACGAGCAGTACTTC.

The rearrangement uses TRBV19 and TRBJ1-1; D is unresolved. From germline, CDR1 is LNHDA and CDR2 SQIVND (reference sequence). The germline V and J ends were trimmed by 1 base and 1 base, with 10 bases remaining between them. The CDR3 extends over 15 amino acids. The CDR3 reads CASSIVRGPNTEAFF. The CDR3 DNA is TGTGCCAGTAGTATAGTGCGGGGTCCGAACACTGAAGCTTTCTTT.

In this sample, this clonotype turned up a few times. This chain uses TRBV7-6 with TRBJ2-1; D call uncertain. CDR1 and CDR2 (germline): SGHVS, FNYEAQ. Between the trimmed V and J ends, which lost 5 bases and 4 bases, there was a span of 9 bases. CDR3 length: 13 amino acids. CDR3: CASSHQSYNEQFF. DNA for the CDR3: TGTGCCAGCAGCCACCAATCTTACAATGAGCAGTTCTTC. Combining the CDR3 with reference TRBV7-6 and TRBJ2-1 gives the whole variable domain GAGVSQSPRYKVTKRGQDVALRCDPISGHVSLYWYRQALGQGPEFLTYFNYEAQQDKSGLPNDRFSAERPEGSISTLTIQRTEQRDSAMYRCASSHQSYNEQFFGPGTRLTVL.

The rearrangement joins TRBV5-1 to TRBJ2-2; tentative D call: TRBD2 (6 bases). V shed 0 bases and J shed 5 bases, with 14 bases lying between them. The germline V gene encodes CDR1 SGHRS and CDR2 YFSETQ. CDR3 length: 16 residues. CDR3 sequence (DNA): TGCGCCAGCAGCTTGGCCGGAGGGTCGGGAACCGGGGAGCTGTTTTTT. Translation: CASSLAGGSGTGELFF.

This clonotype was found a few times. This chain joins TRBV7-6 and TRBJ2-3, with 11 bases matching TRBD2. This CDR3 comprises 17 residues. CDR1 and CDR2 (germline): SGHVS, FNYEAQ. V lost 5 bases, J lost 0 bases, and 7 bases stayed unmatched. This chain's CDR3 is CASSPTGLAASTDTQYF. DNA of the CDR3: TGTGCCAGCAGCCCAACGGGACTAGCGGCTAGCACAGATACGCAGTATTTT.

This clonotype was detected many times. This chain's CDR3 is CASRKGESVGNEQFF. DNA for the CDR3: TGTGCCAGCAGGAAAGGGGAATCGGTAGGTAATGAGCAGTTCTTC. The rearrangement joins TRBV5-5 to TRBJ2-1, with D possibly TRBD1 on 5 matching bases. Trimming cost V 5 bases and J 7 bases, with 19 bases left between them. The CDR3 sequence is 15 residues long. From germline, CDR1 is SGHKS and CDR2 YYEKEE (reference sequence).

This clonotype was picked up a small number of times. The chain carries TRBV12-3 or TRBV12-4 and TRBJ2-2; D call uncertain. This CDR3 contains 13 residues. Trimming left V 6 bases short and J 3 bases short, with 8 bases between. This CDR3 is CASSPMDTGELFF. In DNA, the CDR3 is TGTGCCAGCAGCCCCATGGACACCGGGGAGCTGTTTTTT.